The 18 T cell receptor beta chains in this list originate from one sample, sequenced in a study of identical twins. MiXCR, run by TCRdb on the 5' RACE reads, gives a single entry per CDR3 protein. Here the sample spans around 370,000 distinct CDR3 sequences, roughly 9% being singletons. The sample taken for sequencing was naive T cells sorted from blood. Receptor source: a woman in her 50s in good health.

The chain joins TRBV14 to TRBJ2-3; no clear D. CDR3 length: 14 residues. Germline CDR1 reads SGHDN; CDR2 reads FVKESK. The V end lost 4 bases, the J end lost 3 bases, and 11 bases lay between the germline ends. Written as DNA, the CDR3 is TGTGCCAGCAGCCGAAGGGTCCGGACAGATACGCAGTATTTT. Its translation: CASSRRVRTDTQYF.

The chain uses TRBV2 and TRBJ2-7; D gene uncertain. The CDR3 is made up of 14 amino acids. The V and J ends lost 3 bases and 3 bases respectively, with 12 bases between them. Germline CDR1 reads SNHLY; CDR2 reads FYNNEI. The DNA of the CDR3 is TGTGCCAGCAGTGATGTGCCCAGGTACTACGAGCAGTACGTC. Its translation: CASSDVPRYYEQYV.

This clonotype was counted between two and nine times. V is TRBV12-3 or TRBV12-4 and J is TRBJ2-1; TRBD2 is a possible D gene (5 bases). The CDR3 has 13 residues. V was pared by 5 bases and J by 7 bases, with 12 bases between. The CDR3, as DNA: TGTGCCAGCAGTCCGGGCCGCGGGAATGAGCAGTTCTTC. It codes for CASSPGRGNEQFF.

This clonotype was seen at least ten times. The genes are TRBV6-2 or TRBV6-3 and TRBJ2-3; 9 nucleotides match TRBD1. After removal of 8 bases from V and 0 bases from J, the junction contained 6 bases not matched to a gene. Germline V gene data show CDR1 as MNHEY and CDR2 as SVGEGT. The length of the CDR3 is 15 residues. CDR3 nucleotides: TGTGCCAGCGGAGACAGGGGGGGAAGCACAGATACGCAGTATTTT. This encodes CASGDRGGSTDTQYF.

This clonotype was picked up a small number of times. This sequence joins TRBV29-1 and TRBJ2-1; 14 bases align to TRBD2. The CDR3 loop spans 15 amino acids. Germline V gene sequence: CDR1 SQVTM, CDR2 ANQGSEA. V was clipped by 6 bases and J by 0 bases; unmatched bases: 1. In DNA form, the CDR3 reads TGCAGCGTGGGGACTAGCGGGAGCTCCTACAATGAGCAGTTCTTC. It is translated as CSVGTSGSSYNEQFF.

This clonotype showed up many times. The rearrangement links TRBV24-1 to TRBJ1-1, with no clear D. The CDR3 runs 12 residues. Looked up from germline, CDR1 is KGHDR and CDR2 is SFDVKD. Trimming took off 7 bases at V and 3 bases at J, with 8 bases between the two ends. CDR3 DNA sequence: TGTGCCACCAGACTCGGGGACACTGAAGCTTTCTTT. Protein product: CATRLGDTEAFF.

The chain links TRBV4-2 to TRBJ2-1; D may be TRBD1 or TRBD2 (5 bases each). The CDR3 sequence is 15 residues long. Germline-derived CDR1 and CDR2 are LGHNA and YNFKEQ. V lost 1 base and J 2 bases, leaving 9 bases between the germline ends. The CDR3 is CASSQARGAYNEQFF. CDR3 bases: TGTGCCAGCAGCCAAGCGAGAGGGGCCTACAATGAGCAGTTCTTC.

This sequence joins TRBV10-3 and TRBJ2-7; D unresolved. V dropped 6 bases and J dropped 0 bases, with 12 bases sitting between them. The CDR3 has 14 residues. CDR1 is ENHRY and CDR2 is SYGVKD in the germline V gene. The CDR3 is CAIRNSRSSYEQYF. Written as DNA, the CDR3 is TGTGCCATCAGGAATAGTCGAAGCTCCTACGAGCAGTACTTC.

The chain joins TRBV6-5 to TRBJ2-1, with 14 bases that match TRBD2. Germline V gene sequence: CDR1 MNHEY, CDR2 SVGAGI. The CDR3 totals 17 residues. V lost 8 bases and J lost 3; bases outside the gene matches: 9. The CDR3 reads CASRGTSGSRDYNEQFF. Written as DNA, the CDR3 is TGTGCCAGCCGGGGGACTAGCGGGAGTAGGGACTACAATGAGCAGTTCTTC.

The V gene is TRBV11-3, the J gene TRBJ2-1, with 7 bases lining up with TRBD2. The CDR3 sequence is 17 residues long. V lost 2 bases to trimming and J lost 0 bases; unmatched junction nucleotides: 7. CDR1 SGHNT and CDR2 YENEEA come from the germline V gene. The CDR3 loop is CASSLWASGSSYNEQFF. Written as DNA, the CDR3 is TGTGCCAGCAGCTTATGGGCTAGCGGAAGCTCCTACAATGAGCAGTTCTTC.

The chain links TRBV9 to TRBJ2-5; D perhaps matches TRBD1 (6 bases). V was trimmed by 0 bases and J by 4 bases, leaving 10 bases between them. This CDR3 has 14 amino acids. CDR1 SGDLS and CDR2 YYNGEE come from the germline V gene. The CDR3 DNA is TGTGCCAGCAGCGTAGGGCAGGGGAGAGAGACCCAGTACTTC. Amino acids: CASSVGQGRETQYF.

This clonotype was counted at least ten times. This chain connects TRBV24-1 to TRBJ2-3, with a possible D match to TRBD2 (6 bases). Looked up from germline, CDR1 is KGHDR and CDR2 is SFDVKD. The CDR3 loop spans 15 amino acids. Trimming removed 5 bases at V and 0 bases at J, with 11 bases between. DNA of the CDR3: TGTGCCACCAGTGGGCCTGGAGGGAGCACAGATACGCAGTATTTT. Translating gives CATSGPGGSTDTQYF.

The V gene is TRBV12-3 or TRBV12-4, the J gene TRBJ2-1, with 9 bases that match TRBD1. There are 15 residues in the CDR3. Trimming removed 1 base from V and 10 bases from J; junction bases left unmatched: 8. DNA for the CDR3: TGTGCCAGCAGTTTAGGGGACAGGGACGCGGAAGAGCAGTTCTTC. This sequence encodes CASSLGDRDAEEQFF.

The chain is built from TRBV3-1 and TRBJ2-1, with TRBD2 identical over 10 bases. V lost 1 base and J lost 8; bases outside the gene matches: 5. The CDR3 consists of 15 residues. CDR1 is LGHDT and CDR2 is YNNKEL in the germline V gene (reference sequence). The CDR3: CASSQASGSKYEQFF. The CDR3 bases are TGTGCCAGCAGCCAAGCTAGCGGGAGTAAGTATGAGCAGTTCTTC.

In its sample, this clonotype was seen many times. V usage is TRBV20-1 and J usage is TRBJ2-1; no definite D call. Trimming pared 0 bases from V and 2 bases from J, leaving 8 bases between. Germline lookup yields CDR1 DFQATT and CDR2 SNEGSKA (reference sequence). This CDR3 has 14 residues. In nucleotides, the CDR3 is TGCAGTGCTAGAGATCGGGCCGCCTACAATGAGCAGTTCTTC. It specifies CSARDRAAYNEQFF.

In its sample, this clonotype was seen a few times. The V gene is TRBV20-1, the J gene TRBJ2-3; D remains ambiguous. With 3 bases removed from V and 2 bases from J, the gap between germline ends came to 6 bases. Germline assignment: CDR1 DFQATT and CDR2 SNEGSKA (reference sequence). CDR3 length: 12 amino acids. CDR3 residues: CSARVYTDTQYF. CDR3 coding DNA: TGCAGTGCTAGGGTTTACACAGATACGCAGTATTTT.

This rearrangement joins TRBV29-1 to TRBJ2-1; 13 nucleotides line up with TRBD2. Germline CDR1 reads SQVTM; CDR2 reads ANQGSEA. V shed 7 bases and J 5 bases; nucleotides not matched to a gene: 8. This CDR3 region has 15 residues. The CDR3 DNA follows: TGCAGCGCTAGGTTAGGGACTAGCGGGGACAATGAGCAGTTCTTC. Protein product: CSARLGTSGDNEQFF.

This clonotype was found a few times. The chain combines TRBV4-1 with TRBJ2-5; 11 bases map to TRBD1. The length of the CDR3 is 18 residues. With 1 base clipped from V and 1 base from J, the junction kept 8 bases outside the gene matches. Germline CDR1 reads MGHRA; CDR2 reads YSYEKL. The chain's CDR3 is CASSQGYWTGGSQETQYF. CDR3 nucleotides: TGCGCCAGCAGCCAAGGGTATTGGACAGGGGGCTCCCAAGAGACCCAGTACTTC.